Below are 11 T cell receptor beta chains sequenced from a single sample in a study of spatial heterogeneity in lung cancer. The time point: sample taken at primary tumor resection. The sequenced material consisted of unsorted whole RNA from tumor, nontumor lung or frozen PBMC. TCRdb re-derived calls from the 5' RACE reads in MiXCR, one entry per CDR3 protein. The repertoire has 5,000 or so distinct CDR3 sequences, about 17% of them found once; the top ten carry 20%. Here the sequenced sample was normal lung tissue next to the tumor, taken at surgery. These receptors originate from a male donor with early-stage non-small cell lung cancer.

The gene calls are TRBV12-3 or TRBV12-4 and TRBJ1-1, with 7 bases aligning to TRBD1. The CDR3 has 14 residues. V gave up 3 bases and J gave up 1 base; unmatched junction bases: 2. CDR3 sequence: CASSFGQENTEAFF. For the CDR3, the DNA is TGTGCCAGCAGTTTTGGACAGGAGAACACTGAAGCTTTCTTT.

Judged by abundance, this clonotype is medium-sized. This chain joins TRBV7-8 and TRBJ2-3; no reliable D call. With 2 bases removed from V and 2 bases from J, the gap between germline ends came to 5 bases. Germline CDR1 SGHVS, CDR2 FQNEAQ. The CDR3 contains 13 residues. For the CDR3, the DNA is TGTGCCAGCAGCTTACCCCCCACAGATACGCAGTATTTT. Its protein product is CASSLPPTDTQYF.

This clonotype is medium-sized within its sample. This chain links TRBV4-2 with TRBJ2-7; D remains unclear. The ends were cut back, 4 bases at V and 0 bases at J, with 4 bases in the middle. There are 12 residues in the CDR3. Germline-derived CDR1 and CDR2 are LGHNA and YNFKEQ. CDR3 nucleotides: TGTGCCAGCAGCCTGACCTCCTACGAGCAGTACTTC. Its translation is CASSLTSYEQYF.

V gene TRBV12-3 or TRBV12-4 combines with J gene TRBJ2-7; D perhaps matches TRBD2 (5 bases). The V end was cut by 1 base, the J end by 2 bases, with 12 bases between. There are 15 residues in the CDR3. The CDR3 protein is CASSLDPSWAYEQYF. The CDR3 bases are TGTGCCAGCAGTTTAGATCCTAGCTGGGCCTACGAGCAGTACTTC.

The rearrangement links TRBV6-5 to TRBJ2-1; no clear D gene. The CDR3 runs to 15 residues. With 0 bases removed from V and 5 bases from J, the gap between germline ends came to 11 bases. Germline CDR1 and CDR2: MNHEY and SVGAGI. DNA of the CDR3: TGTGCCAGCAGTTACTCGACCGGGCGTAACAATGAGCAGTTCTTC. This gives the protein CASSYSTGRNNEQFF.

This clonotype is medium-sized in the sample. The gene calls are TRBV5-1 and TRBJ1-1; D ambiguous. Germline loops: CDR1 SGHRS, CDR2 YFSETQ. The CDR3 length is 13 residues. Trimming removed 2 bases from V and 3 bases from J, with 8 bases in between. The CDR3 here is CASSLWEDTEAFF. DNA of the CDR3: TGCGCCAGCAGCTTATGGGAGGACACTGAAGCTTTCTTT.

The V and J genes are TRBV7-9 and TRBJ2-1, with a weak D call TRBD1 (5 bases). Trimming shortened V by 0 bases and J by 4 bases, and 13 bases separated the two germline ends. Germline loops: CDR1 SEHNR, CDR2 FQNEAQ (reference sequence). This CDR3 is built from 16 residues. CDR3 coding DNA: TGTGCCAGCAGCTTAGCAATTTCAGGGCAATACAATGAGCAGTTCTTC. It is translated as CASSLAISGQYNEQFF.

The count of this clonotype is one. The genes are TRBV12-3 or TRBV12-4 and TRBJ2-5; 12 bases agree with TRBD2. The CDR3 has 18 residues. V lost 0 bases, J lost 4 bases, and 9 bases stayed unmatched. CDR3 amino acids: CASSLATRLAGALETQYF. In nucleotides, the CDR3 is TGTGCCAGCAGTTTAGCGACCAGACTAGCGGGGGCCCTAGAGACCCAGTACTTC.

In this sample, this clonotype is medium-sized. The chain links TRBV29-1 to TRBJ1-1; D call uncertain. Germline CDR1 SQVTM, CDR2 ANQGSEA. Trimming shortened V by 7 bases and J by 1 base, and 16 bases separated the two germline ends. The CDR3 spans 14 residues. The CDR3: CSGSEGVGNTEAFF. The CDR3 bases are TGCAGCGGCAGTGAGGGAGTCGGGAACACTGAAGCTTTCTTT.

This clonotype is labeled medium-sized. The genes are TRBV27 and TRBJ2-7, with 7 bases aligning to TRBD2. V dropped 8 bases and J dropped 4; count of bases not matched to a gene: 17. The CDR3 has 16 residues. Germline lookup yields CDR1 MNHEY and CDR2 SMNVEV (reference sequence). The CDR3 coding sequence is TGTGCCAGCTTCACGCGGGGGTCGCGGGCGCTTTACGAGCAGTACTTC. This sequence encodes CASFTRGSRALYEQYF.

This clonotype has a single count. The chain links TRBV28 to TRBJ1-6; the D is unclear. V was pared by 4 bases and J by 6 bases, with 16 bases between. Germline V gene sequence: CDR1 MDHEN, CDR2 SYDVKM. The CDR3 sequence is 16 residues long. CDR3 sequence reads: CASSSIRGVANSPLHF. DNA for the CDR3: TGTGCCAGCAGTTCCATCCGGGGTGTAGCTAATTCACCCCTCCACTTT.